The 12 T cell receptor beta chains listed next were all sequenced from one sample in a study of tumor-infiltrating lymphocytes in localized non-small cell lung cancer. Sequenced by immunoSEQ multiplex PCR; TCRdb stores in-frame clones only, minus some. There are around 15,000 clones in the sample; 35% to 55% occur only once, and 15% to 20% lies in the top ten. Source material: lung tumor tissue. The receptor set was obtained from a human donor with non-small cell lung cancer.

The rearrangement uses TRBV6-6 and TRBJ2-3; 8 bases agree with TRBD1. CDR1 MNHNY and CDR2 SVGAGI come from the germline V gene (reference sequence). After removal of 5 bases from V and 6 bases from J, the junction contained 7 bases not matched to a gene. The CDR3 has 14 amino acids. The CDR3 loop is CASSEQGASDTQYF. CDR3 DNA: TGTGCCAGCAGTGAGCAGGGGGCATCGGATACGCAGTATTTT.

In its sample, this clone was seen a few times. The chain employs TRBV5-1 and TRBJ2-7; 7 nucleotides agree with TRBD2. V lost 4 bases to trimming and J lost 1 base; unmatched junction nucleotides: 8. CDR1 SGHRS and CDR2 YFSETQ come from the germline V gene. The CDR3 spans 15 residues. This CDR3 reads CASSGGLVRSYEQYF. The CDR3, as DNA: TGCGCCAGCAGCGGCGGACTAGTACGTTCCTACGAGCAGTACTTC.

This clone was counted a few times. This chain links TRBV29-1 with TRBJ2-7; the D gene is possibly TRBD1 (5 bases). CDR1 and CDR2 from the germline V gene are SQVTM and ANQGSEA. V lost 4 bases and J 7 bases, leaving 14 bases between the germline ends. The CDR3 loop spans 12 amino acids. The CDR3 nucleotides are TGCAGCGTTGTCAGGGCATTGGGAGAGCAGTACTTC. Amino acids: CSVVRALGEQYF.

The V gene is TRBV6-1, the J gene TRBJ1-5; D is unresolved. With 7 bases removed from V and 0 bases from J, the gap between germline ends came to 4 bases. Germline-derived CDR1 and CDR2 are MNHNS and SASEGT. The CDR3 contains 12 residues. In DNA form, the CDR3 reads TGTGCCAGCACTTATAGCAATCAGCCCCAGCATTTT. Protein product: CASTYSNQPQHF.

J is TRBJ2-7 and V is TRBV27, with D perhaps matching TRBD1 or TRBD2 (5 bases each). The length of the CDR3 is 13 residues. The V gene's germline CDR1 is MNHEY and CDR2 SMNVEV (reference sequence). V was clipped by 3 bases and J by 5 bases, with 11 bases between them. The DNA of the CDR3 is TGTGCCAGCAGTTTTACCGGGACCAACGAGCAGTACTTC. As protein: CASSFTGTNEQYF.

The CDR3 here is CASLPIGGRADTQYF. CDR3 nucleotide sequence: TGTGCCAGCCTTCCCATCGGGGGGAGGGCAGATACGCAGTATTTT. The rearrangement links TRBV27 to TRBJ2-3; 7 bases match TRBD2. Germline V CDR1 and CDR2: MNHEY, SMNVEV (reference sequence). Unmatched junction bases numbered 12, after V lost 8 bases and J lost 4 bases. The CDR3 runs to 15 residues.

The genes are TRBV19 and TRBJ1-5, with 10 bases fitting TRBD1. Losses at the gene ends were 8 bases for V and 7 bases for J; bases not matched to a gene: 8. Germline CDR1 and CDR2: LNHDA and SQIVND (reference sequence). This CDR3 has 14 amino acids. DNA for the CDR3: TGTGCCAGTGCAGGGGACAGGGGTGGGCAGCCCCAGCATTTT. It codes for CASAGDRGGQPQHF.

V gene TRBV6-6 combines with J gene TRBJ2-7; D is ambiguous. Germline lookup yields CDR1 MNHNY and CDR2 SVGAGI (reference sequence). V dropped 8 bases and J dropped 6 bases, with 20 bases sitting between them. The CDR3 runs to 14 residues. CDR3 nucleotides: TGTGCCAGCCGCACCCCAGGTGCTCCGGGCGAGCAGTACTTC. It codes for CASRTPGAPGEQYF.

The V and J genes are TRBV7-9 and TRBJ2-5; 8 bases align to TRBD1. With 4 bases clipped from V and 3 bases from J, the junction kept 1 base outside the gene matches. CDR1 and CDR2 (germline): SEHNR, FQNEAQ (reference sequence). The CDR3 sequence is 13 residues long. The CDR3 DNA reads as TGTGCCAGCAGCTGGACAGGGAAAGAGACCCAGTACTTC. The encoded protein is CASSWTGKETQYF.

The V call is TRBV27, the J call TRBJ1-5, with D uncertain. The CDR3 has 15 amino acids. Per germline, CDR1 MNHEY and CDR2 SMNVEV (reference sequence). V lost 7 bases and J 5 bases, leaving 18 bases between the germline ends. CDR3 region: CASILPPHADQPQHF. CDR3 coding DNA: TGTGCCAGCATTCTCCCCCCCCACGCGGATCAGCCCCAGCATTTT.

This clone was recorded a few times. The rearrangement uses TRBV7-3 and TRBJ2-7; D uncertain. This CDR3 has 13 residues. CDR1 SGHTA and CDR2 FQGTGA come from the germline V gene. Trimming removed 5 bases from V and 0 bases from J, with 8 bases in between. The CDR3: CASSPSNSYEQYF. Here the CDR3 DNA reads TGTGCCAGCAGCCCCTCGAACTCCTACGAGCAGTACTTC.

This chain joins TRBV5-6 and TRBJ2-7, with D hard to call. Germline CDR1 is SGHDT and CDR2 is YYEEEE. Trimming pared 2 bases from V and 4 bases from J, leaving 7 bases between. The CDR3 consists of 12 residues. The CDR3 region has the DNA TGTGCCAGCAGCTTAAACTTGTACGAGCAGTACTTC. Amino acids: CASSLNLYEQYF.